This is a list of T cell receptor beta chains from one sample in a study of B cell selection in AIRE deficiency. Clones were read by immunoSEQ multiplex PCR, and TCRdb kept only the in-frame ones, dropping some. The table includes some 25,000 clones, around 96% detected once. Sample: CD4+CD127+ conventional T cells sorted from PBMCs. Source of these receptors: a human donor in good health. Both conserved end residues are part of each CDR3. The order of the fields is clone size, V gene, J gene, D gene, CDR3 protein, CDR3 DNA. A D gene is named only where the DNA matches it firmly. Not every row has a clone size; where given, it reads once, few, many or a size class.

-,TRBV9,TRBJ1-2,TRBD1,CASSVALGQGGGGYTF,TGTGCCAGCAGCGTAGCCCTGGGACAGGGAGGGGGTGGCTACACCTTC
-,TRBV10-1,TRBJ2-7,TRBD1,CASSPDRGQSYEQYF,TGCGCCAGCAGTCCTGACAGGGGGCAATCCTACGAGCAGTACTTC
-,TRBV4-2,TRBJ1-5,TRBD1,CASSQVTGANGNQPQHF,TGTGCCAGCAGCCAAGTGACAGGGGCAAACGGGAATCAGCCCCAGCATTTT
-,TRBV5-1,TRBJ2-5,-,CASSLDGRRGTQYF,TGCGCCAGCAGCTTGGACGGACGCCGGGGGACCCAGTACTTC
-,TRBV29-1,TRBJ2-7,TRBD1,CSVRTGEQYF,TGCAGCGTTCGGACAGGGGAGCAGTACTTC
-,TRBV9,TRBJ2-1,TRBD2,CASSASGRGGYNEQFF,TGTGCCAGCAGCGCCTCCGGGCGGGGGGGCTACAATGAGCAGTTCTTC
-,TRBV19,TRBJ1-5,-,CASSERGLQRINQPQHF,TGTGCCAGTAGCGAGAGAGGACTGCAGAGAATAAATCAGCCCCAGCATTTT
once,TRBV10-3,TRBJ2-1,TRBD2,CAISEPMSGGNNEQFF,TGTGCCATCAGTGAGCCGATGAGCGGGGGGAATAATGAGCAGTTCTTC
-,TRBV7-2,TRBJ2-3,TRBD2,CASSFTSGVDTQYF,TGTGCCAGCAGCTTTACTAGCGGGGTAGATACGCAGTATTTT
-,TRBV11-2,TRBJ2-3,-,CASSLSGLNTQYF,TGTGCCAGCAGCCTCAGCGGGTTAAATACGCAGTATTTT
-,TRBV6-6,TRBJ2-1,-,CASSYTTQAYYNEQFF,TGTGCCAGCAGTTACACCACCCAGGCCTACTACAATGAGCAGTTCTTC
once,TRBV4-1,TRBJ2-3,-,CASSQENPDTQYF,TGCGCCAGCAGCCAAGAGAATCCGGATACGCAGTATTTT
-,TRBV7-3,TRBJ2-2,-,CASSLMLAGELFF,TGTGCCAGCAGCTTAATGTTAGCCGGGGAGCTGTTTTTT
-,TRBV28,TRBJ1-2,-,CASSQRSYGYTF,TGTGCCAGCAGTCAGAGAAGCTATGGCTACACCTTC
-,TRBV27,TRBJ1-5,TRBD1,CASRYRGSSNQPQHF,TGTGCCAGCAGGTACAGGGGAAGTAGCAATCAGCCCCAGCATTTT
-,TRBV10-1,TRBJ1-5,-,CASSESQSGQPQHF,TGCGCCAGCAGTGAGAGCCAGAGCGGTCAGCCCCAGCATTTT
-,TRBV5-6,TRBJ1-2,TRBD1,CASSTGTVYGYTF,TGTGCCAGCTCTACCGGGACAGTATATGGCTACACCTTC
-,TRBV7-6,TRBJ2-5,-,CASSLGDQETQYF,TGTGCCAGCAGCTTGGGAGACCAAGAGACCCAGTACTTC
-,TRBV2,TRBJ2-4,-,CASSPLLAKNIQYF,TGTGCCAGCAGTCCCCTCCTCGCCAAAAACATTCAGTACTTC
-,TRBV5-4,TRBJ1-4,-,CASSLGGSPTNEKLFF,TGTGCCAGCAGCTTGGGGGGGTCTCCAACTAATGAAAAACTGTTTTTT
-,TRBV9,TRBJ2-1,TRBD1,CASSAGQGSYNEQFF,TGTGCCAGCAGCGCCGGACAGGGCTCCTACAATGAGCAGTTCTTC
-,TRBV9,TRBJ2-7,-,CASSLRAGGGGSGSYEQYF,TGTGCCAGCAGCCTCCGGGCTGGGGGGGGCGGCTCGGGCTCCTACGAGCAGTACTTC
-,TRBV9,TRBJ2-5,-,CASSVTWLETQYF,TGTGCCAGCAGCGTTACATGGTTGGAGACCCAGTACTTC